This T cell receptor (beta chain) was obtained from a study of shared clonotypes between healthy human individuals. Generated by immunoSEQ multiplex PCR, the TCRdb table keeps only in-frame clones and is missing some. The profile shows a few million clones, approximately 93% of them singletons. Germline trimming cut 3 bases from V and 8 bases from J; bases unmatched to any gene: 8. Germline CDR1 and CDR2: MGHDK and SYGVNS. The length of the CDR3 is 14 residues. V gene TRBV25-1 combines with J gene TRBJ1-2, with 8 bases fitting TRBD1. Input material: naive CD4+ T cells from PBMCs. The subset denotes: CD45RA+ positively selected. The TCR was taken from a man younger than 35 in good health. Some clones in this sample may be carry-over from other donors' samples. The CDR3 nucleotides are TGTGCCAGCAGTGATGTGCCAGGGGGCAGAGGCTACACCTTC. It specifies CASSDVPGGRGYTF.